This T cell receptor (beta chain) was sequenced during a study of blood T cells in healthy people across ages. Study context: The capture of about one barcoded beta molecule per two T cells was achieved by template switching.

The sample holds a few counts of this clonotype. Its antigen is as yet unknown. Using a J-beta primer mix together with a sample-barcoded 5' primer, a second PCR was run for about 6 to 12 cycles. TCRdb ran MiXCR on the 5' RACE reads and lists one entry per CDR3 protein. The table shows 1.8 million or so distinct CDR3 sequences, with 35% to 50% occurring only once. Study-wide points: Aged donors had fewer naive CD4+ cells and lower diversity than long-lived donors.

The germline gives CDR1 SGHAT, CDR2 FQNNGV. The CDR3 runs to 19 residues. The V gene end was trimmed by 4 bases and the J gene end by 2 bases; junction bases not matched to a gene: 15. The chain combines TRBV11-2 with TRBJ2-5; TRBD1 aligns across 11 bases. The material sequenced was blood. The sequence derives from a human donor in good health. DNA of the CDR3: TGTGCCAGCAGCTCAACACCGTCCGGGACAGGGGGAGATCAAGAGACCCAGTACTTC. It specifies CASSSTPSGTGGDQETQYF. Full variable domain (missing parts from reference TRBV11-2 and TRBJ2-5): EAGVAQSPRYKIIEKRQSVAFWCNPISGHATLYWYQQILGQGPKLLIQFQNNGVVDDSQLPKDRFSAERLKGVDSTLKIQPAKLEDSAVYLCASSSTPSGTGGDQETQYFGPGTRLLVL.